A single count supports the clone carrying this TCR beta chain. The CDR3 is 15 amino acids. Looked up from germline, CDR1 is LGHNA and CDR2 is YSLEER. Trimming removed 0 bases at V and 4 bases at J, with 10 bases between. The data were produced by immunoSEQ multiplex PCR, yet TCRdb's version contains in-frame clones alone and is incomplete. The sample has about 98,000 clones; about 80% are singletons. The sample is drawn from a study of blood T cell repertoires in COVID-19. Study overall: Italy, Spain and the United States were the sources of the convalescent and acute COVID-19 samples.

The sequenced material came from peripheral blood. This clonotype was obtained from a man aged 70-80 years with active or convalescent COVID-19. The V gene is TRBV4-3, the J gene TRBJ1-3; TRBD1 might be the D (6 bases). The CDR3 reads CASSQELQGGNTIYF. The CDR3 bases are TGCGCCAGCAGCCAAGAACTACAGGGAGGAAACACCATATATTTT.